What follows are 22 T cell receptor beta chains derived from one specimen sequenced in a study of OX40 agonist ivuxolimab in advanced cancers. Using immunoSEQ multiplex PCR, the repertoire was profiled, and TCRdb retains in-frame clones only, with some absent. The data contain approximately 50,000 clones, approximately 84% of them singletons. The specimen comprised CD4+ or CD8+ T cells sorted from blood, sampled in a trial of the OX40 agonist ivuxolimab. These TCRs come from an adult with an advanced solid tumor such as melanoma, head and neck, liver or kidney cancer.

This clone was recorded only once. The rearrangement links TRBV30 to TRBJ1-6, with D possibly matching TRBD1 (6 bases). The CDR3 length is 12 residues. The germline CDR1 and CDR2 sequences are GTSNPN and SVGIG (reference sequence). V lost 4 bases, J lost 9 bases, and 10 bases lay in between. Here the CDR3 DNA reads TGTGCCTGGAACAGGGAGAGTTCACCCCTCCACTTT. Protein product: CAWNRESSPLHF.

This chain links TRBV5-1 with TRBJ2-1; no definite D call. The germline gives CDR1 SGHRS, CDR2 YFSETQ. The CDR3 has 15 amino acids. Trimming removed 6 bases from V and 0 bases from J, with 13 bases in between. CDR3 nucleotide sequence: TGCGCCAGCAAATCGATCCCCAGCTCCTACAATGAGCAGTTCTTC. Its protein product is CASKSIPSSYNEQFF.

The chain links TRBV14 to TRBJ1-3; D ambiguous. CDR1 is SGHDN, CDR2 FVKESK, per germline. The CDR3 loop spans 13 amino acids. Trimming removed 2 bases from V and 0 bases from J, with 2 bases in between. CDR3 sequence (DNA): TGTGCCAGCAGCCAATCCTCTGGAAACACCATATATTTT. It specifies CASSQSSGNTIYF. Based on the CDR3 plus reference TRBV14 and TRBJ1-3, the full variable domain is EAGVTQFPSHSVIEKGQTVTLRCDPISGHDNLYWYRRVMGKEIKFLLHFVKESKQDESGMPNNRFLAERTGGTYSTLKVQPAELEDSGVYFCASSQSSGNTIYFGEGSWLTVV.

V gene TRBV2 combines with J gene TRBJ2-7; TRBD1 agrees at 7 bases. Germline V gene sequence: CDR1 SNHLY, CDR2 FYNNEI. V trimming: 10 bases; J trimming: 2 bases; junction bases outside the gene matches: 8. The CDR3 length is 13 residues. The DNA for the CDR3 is TGTGCCACCAACCACAGGGGTACCTACGAGCAGTACTTC. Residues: CATNHRGTYEQYF.

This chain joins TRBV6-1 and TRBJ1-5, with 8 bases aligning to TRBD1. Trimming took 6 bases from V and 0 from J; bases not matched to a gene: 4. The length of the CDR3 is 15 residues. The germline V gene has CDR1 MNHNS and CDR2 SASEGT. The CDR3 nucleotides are TGTGCCAGCAGATCAGGGGGCTATAGCAATCAGCCCCAGCATTTT. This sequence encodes CASRSGGYSNQPQHF.

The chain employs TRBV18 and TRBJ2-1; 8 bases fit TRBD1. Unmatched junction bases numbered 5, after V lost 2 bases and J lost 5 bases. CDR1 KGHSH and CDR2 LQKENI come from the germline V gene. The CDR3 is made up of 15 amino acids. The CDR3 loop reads CASSPRTGRDNEQFF. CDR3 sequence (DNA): TGTGCCAGCTCACCAAGGACAGGGAGAGACAATGAGCAGTTCTTC.

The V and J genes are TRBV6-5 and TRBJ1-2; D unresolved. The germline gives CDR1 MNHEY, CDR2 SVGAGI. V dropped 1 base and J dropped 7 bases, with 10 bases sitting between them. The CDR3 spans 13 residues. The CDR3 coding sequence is TGTGCCAGCAGTTACTATGAGGGAGGTGGCTACACCTTC. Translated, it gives CASSYYEGGGYTF.

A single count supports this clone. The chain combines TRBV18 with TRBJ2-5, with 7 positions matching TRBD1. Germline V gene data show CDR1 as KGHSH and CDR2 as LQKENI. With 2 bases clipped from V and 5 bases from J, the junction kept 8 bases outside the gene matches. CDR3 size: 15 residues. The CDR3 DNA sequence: TGTGCCAGCTCACCATTACGACAGGGCGGGGAGACCCAGTACTTC. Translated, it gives CASSPLRQGGETQYF.

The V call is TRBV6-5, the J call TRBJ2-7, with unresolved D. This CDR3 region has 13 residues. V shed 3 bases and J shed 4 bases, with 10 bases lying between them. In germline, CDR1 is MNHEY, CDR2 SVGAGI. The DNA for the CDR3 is TGTGCCAGCAGTTATTCCCTCACATACGAGCAGTACTTC. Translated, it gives CASSYSLTYEQYF.

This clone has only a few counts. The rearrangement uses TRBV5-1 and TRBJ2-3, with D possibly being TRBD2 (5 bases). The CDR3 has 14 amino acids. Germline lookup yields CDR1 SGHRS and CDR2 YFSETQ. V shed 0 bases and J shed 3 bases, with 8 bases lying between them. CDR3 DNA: TGCGCCAGCAGCTTGGGCGGCGGGACAGATACGCAGTATTTT. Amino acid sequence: CASSLGGGTDTQYF.

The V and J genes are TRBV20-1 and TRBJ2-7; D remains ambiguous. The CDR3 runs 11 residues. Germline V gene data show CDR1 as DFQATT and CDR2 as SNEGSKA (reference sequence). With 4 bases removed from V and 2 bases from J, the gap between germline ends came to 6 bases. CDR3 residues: CSAIPTYEQYF. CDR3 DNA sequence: TGCAGTGCTATCCCCACCTACGAGCAGTACTTC.

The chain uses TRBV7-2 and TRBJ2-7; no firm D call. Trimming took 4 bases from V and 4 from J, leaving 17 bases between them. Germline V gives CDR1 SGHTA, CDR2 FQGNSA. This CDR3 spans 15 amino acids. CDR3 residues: CASSSAGSRVYEQYF. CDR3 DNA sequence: TGTGCCAGCAGCTCAGCAGGAAGTCGGGTTTACGAGCAGTACTTC.

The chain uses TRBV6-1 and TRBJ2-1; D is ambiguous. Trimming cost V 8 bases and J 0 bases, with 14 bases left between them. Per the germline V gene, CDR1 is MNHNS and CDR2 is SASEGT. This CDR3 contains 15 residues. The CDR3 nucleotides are TGTGCCAGCCGGCCCGGCGGTTTCTCCTACAATGAGCAGTTCTTC. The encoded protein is CASRPGGFSYNEQFF.

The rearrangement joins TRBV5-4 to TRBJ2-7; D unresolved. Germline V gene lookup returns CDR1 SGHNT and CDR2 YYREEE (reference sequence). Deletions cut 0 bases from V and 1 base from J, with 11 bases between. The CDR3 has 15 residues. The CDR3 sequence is CASSLGTVISYEQYF. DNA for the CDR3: TGTGCCAGCAGCTTGGGGACGGTGATATCCTACGAGCAGTACTTC. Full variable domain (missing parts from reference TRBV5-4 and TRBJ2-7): ETGVTQSPTHLIKTRGQQVTLRCSSQSGHNTVSWYQQALGQGPQFIFQYYREEENGRGNFPPRFSGLQFPNYSSELNVNALELDDSALYLCASSLGTVISYEQYFGPGTRLTVT.

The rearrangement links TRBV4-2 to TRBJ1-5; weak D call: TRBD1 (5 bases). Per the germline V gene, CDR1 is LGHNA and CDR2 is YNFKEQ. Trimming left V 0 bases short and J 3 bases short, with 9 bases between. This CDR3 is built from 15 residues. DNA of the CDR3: TGTGCCAGCAGCCAAGAAGACAGAAACAATCAGCCCCAGCATTTT. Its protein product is CASSQEDRNNQPQHF.

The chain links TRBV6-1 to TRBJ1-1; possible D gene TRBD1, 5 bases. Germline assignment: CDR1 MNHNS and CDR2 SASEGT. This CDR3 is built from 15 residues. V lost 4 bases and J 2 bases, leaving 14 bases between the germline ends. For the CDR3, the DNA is TGTGCCAGCAGTGTGTCGGGCAGGGTTAACACTGAAGCTTTCTTT. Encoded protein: CASSVSGRVNTEAFF.

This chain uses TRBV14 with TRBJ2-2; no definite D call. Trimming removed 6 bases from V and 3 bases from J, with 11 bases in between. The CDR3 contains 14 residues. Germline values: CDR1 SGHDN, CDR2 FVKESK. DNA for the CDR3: TGTGCCAGCAGGATTTTTCGTGACACCGGGGAGCTGTTTTTT. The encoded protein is CASRIFRDTGELFF.

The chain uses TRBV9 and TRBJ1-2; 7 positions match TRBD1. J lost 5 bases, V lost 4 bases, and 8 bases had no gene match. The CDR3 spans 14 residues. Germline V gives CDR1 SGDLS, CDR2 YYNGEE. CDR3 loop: CASSPRQGTYGYTF. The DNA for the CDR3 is TGTGCCAGCAGCCCTCGACAGGGAACTTATGGCTACACCTTC.

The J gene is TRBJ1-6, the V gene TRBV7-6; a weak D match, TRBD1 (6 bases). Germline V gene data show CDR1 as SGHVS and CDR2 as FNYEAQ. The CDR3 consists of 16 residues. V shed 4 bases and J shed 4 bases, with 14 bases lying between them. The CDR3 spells CASSSRGPGYNSPLHF. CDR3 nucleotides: TGTGCCAGCAGCTCTCGGGGGCCAGGTTATAATTCACCCCTCCACTTT.

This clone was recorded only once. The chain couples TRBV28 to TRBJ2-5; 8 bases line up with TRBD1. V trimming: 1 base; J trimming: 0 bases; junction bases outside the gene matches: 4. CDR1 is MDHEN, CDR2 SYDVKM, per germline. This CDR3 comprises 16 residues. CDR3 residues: CASSLSGQAYQETQYF. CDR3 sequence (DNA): TGTGCCAGCAGTTTATCGGGACAGGCGTACCAAGAGACCCAGTACTTC. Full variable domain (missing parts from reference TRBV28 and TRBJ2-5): DVKVTQSSRYLVKRTGEKVFLECVQDMDHENMFWYRQDPGLGLRLIYFSYDVKMKEKGDIPEGYSVSREKKERFSLILESASTNQTSMYLCASSLSGQAYQETQYFGPGTRLLVL.

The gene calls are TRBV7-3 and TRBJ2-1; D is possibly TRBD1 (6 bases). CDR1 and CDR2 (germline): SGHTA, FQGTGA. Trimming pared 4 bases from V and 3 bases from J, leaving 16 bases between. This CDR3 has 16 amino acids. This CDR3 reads CASSSRLGQSYNEQFF. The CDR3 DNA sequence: TGTGCCAGCAGCTCCCGTTTGGGACAAAGCTACAATGAGCAGTTCTTC.

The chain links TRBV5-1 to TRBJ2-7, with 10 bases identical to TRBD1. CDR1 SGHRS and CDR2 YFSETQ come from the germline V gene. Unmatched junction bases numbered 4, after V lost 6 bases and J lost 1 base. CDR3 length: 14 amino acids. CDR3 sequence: CASTWTGGSYEQYF. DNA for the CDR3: TGCGCCAGCACCTGGACAGGGGGGTCCTACGAGCAGTACTTC. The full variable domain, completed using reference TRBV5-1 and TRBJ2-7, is KAGVTQTPRYLIKTRGQQVTLSCSPISGHRSVSWYQQTPGQGLQFLFEYFSETQRNKGNFPGRFSGRQFSNSRSEMNVSTLELGDSALYLCASTWTGGSYEQYFGPGTRLTVT.